This T cell receptor beta chain comes out of a study of T cell responses to AZD1222 COVID-19 vaccine. Clones were sequenced by immunoSEQ multiplex PCR, and TCRdb holds only the in-frame ones, with some missing. Among roughly 150,000 clones listed, about 91% were seen once. The CDR3 consists of 14 residues. V was trimmed by 5 bases and J by 0 bases, leaving 11 bases between them. Per the germline V gene, CDR1 is SGHAT and CDR2 is FQDESV (reference sequence). General study results and limits: Spike-specific TCR breadth and depth rose after two AZD1222 doses. Within unmutated variant regions lay the reported targets of nearly half of spike-specific TCRs. Mostly white British, mostly female donors; authors suggested clonal diversity may be underestimated. Only five or six AZD1222 recipients were seropositive at baseline.

This clone was picked up a small number of times. The target antigen is unknown. This TCR came from an adult in good health. The specimen was peripheral blood, collected on day 0 of AZD1222 vaccination. The V gene is TRBV11-1, the J gene TRBJ2-7; tentative D call: TRBD2 (6 bases). The CDR3 DNA reads as TGTGCCAGCAGCACCCGGGGGAGCTCCTACGAGCAGTACTTC. This codes for CASSTRGSSYEQYF.